This TCR beta chain was profiled in a study of blood T cell repertoires in COVID-19. Turning to the study itself: Collection of acute and convalescent COVID-19 samples took place in the United States, Italy and Spain. PBMCs, B-cell-depleted T cells, or T cells provided the cDNA or gDNA that made up the material.

Original processing notes: Estimation of nucleated cell counts relied on the amplification of reference gene primers. Sequencing used immunoSEQ multiplex PCR; TCRdb keeps in-frame clones, though not all of them. V, J and clone size reflect that table, while D and trimming were determined from the DNA. The sample holds around 200,000 clones, around 85% seen once. This clone turned up a few times. Between the trimmed V and J ends, which lost 3 bases and 6 bases, there was a span of 15 bases. CDR1 MNHNS and CDR2 SASEGT come from the germline V gene. The CDR3 runs 15 residues. The chain has TRBV6-1 and TRBJ1-5; TRBD1 is a possible D gene (6 bases). The sequence came from a human donor with active or convalescent COVID-19. The donor label of this sample is uncertain. The sample comprised peripheral blood. The CDR3 sequence: CASSEEQGVGQPQHF. The CDR3 DNA is TGTGCCAGCAGTGAGGAACAGGGTGTTGGTCAGCCCCAGCATTTT.